In its sample, the clone carrying this TCR beta chain was seen once. Its antigen is unidentified. The record originates from a study of T cells in Graves' hyperthyroidism and ophthalmopathy. At the level of the study: Blood was drawn when the patient was first diagnosed and still untreated.

Germline CDR1 is SGHTA and CDR2 is FQGTGA. With 5 bases clipped from V and 6 bases from J, the junction kept 9 bases outside the gene matches. This CDR3 region has 15 residues. From RNA transcripts, TCR beta CDR3 regions were amplified. TCR CDR3 regions were first amplified by RT-PCR with HTBI primers. TCRdb redid the calling of the multiplex PCR reads with MiXCR, one entry per CDR3 protein. The sample carries 350,000 or so distinct CDR3 sequences, about 21% recorded once. General observations from the study: Ophthalmopathy could be told apart from stable hyperthyroidism with a 13 V-J model. Blood held most thyroid clonotypes expanded above 0.001 frequency.

Fresh peripheral blood, 7.5 to 10 ml, yielded the PBMCs. The source of this sequence is a woman in her forties or fifties with Graves' hyperthyroidism. The rearrangement links TRBV7-3 to TRBJ2-7; 11 nucleotides match TRBD2. The sample comprised blood. The CDR3 here is CASSPSTSGDSEQYF. Written as DNA, the CDR3 is TGTGCCAGCAGCCCCTCGACTAGCGGGGATAGCGAGCAGTACTTC.